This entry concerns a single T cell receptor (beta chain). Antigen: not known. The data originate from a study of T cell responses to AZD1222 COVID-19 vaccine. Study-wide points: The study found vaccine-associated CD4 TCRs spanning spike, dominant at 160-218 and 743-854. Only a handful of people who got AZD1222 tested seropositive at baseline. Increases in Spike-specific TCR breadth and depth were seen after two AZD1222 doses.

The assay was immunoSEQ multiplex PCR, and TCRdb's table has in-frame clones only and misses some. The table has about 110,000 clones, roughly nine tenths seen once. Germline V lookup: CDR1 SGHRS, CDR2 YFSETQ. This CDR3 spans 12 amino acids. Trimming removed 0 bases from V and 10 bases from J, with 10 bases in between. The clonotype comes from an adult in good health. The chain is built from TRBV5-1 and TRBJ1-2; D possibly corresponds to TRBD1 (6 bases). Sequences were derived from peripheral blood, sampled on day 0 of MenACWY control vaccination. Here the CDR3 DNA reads TGCGCCAGCAGCTTGGATCGGGGGCACTACACCTTC. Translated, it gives CASSLDRGHYTF.